This T cell receptor (beta chain) came from a study of blood T cell repertoires in COVID-19. Background on the study: Acute-phase and convalescent COVID-19 samples originated in the United States, Italy and Spain. The analysed material was cDNA or gDNA that came from T cells, B-cell-depleted T cells, or PBMCs.

Methods used by the authors: Estimated nucleated cell counts came from reference gene primer amplification. Produced via immunoSEQ multiplex PCR; TCRdb's table is partial and in-frame only. Clone size and V and J calls were adopted from that table, with D and trimming inferred from the DNA. Here the sample spans 90,000 to 140,000 clones, around 86% being singletons. This CDR3 is 15 amino acids long. The germline V gene has CDR1 MGHDK and CDR2 SYGVNS. The V end lost 2 bases, the J end lost 8 bases, and 13 bases lay between the germline ends. The sequenced sample was peripheral blood. V usage is TRBV25-1 and J usage is TRBJ1-6, with D tentatively TRBD1 (5 bases). The origin of this receptor is a man between 50 and 59 years old with acute or convalescent COVID-19. The CDR3 bases are TGTGCCAGCAGTGAAACGGACAAGAGTTATTCACCCCTCCACTTT. Its protein is CASSETDKSYSPLHF.